Below, one TCR beta chain is given with its context. There were only Caucasian adults among the donors, and all lived in Nashville, Tennessee. The entry originates in a study of shared clonotypes between healthy human individuals. The protocol was immunoSEQ multiplex PCR, while the TCRdb copy is restricted to in-frame clones and leaves out a portion. The sample has some 1,600,000 clones, under 99% seen once. The CDR3 consists of 15 residues. Germline V gives CDR1 SGHNT, CDR2 YYREEE (reference sequence). Trimming stripped 0 bases from V and 1 base from J, with 8 bases between. This TCR was sampled from a man in his thirties or forties in good health. The rearrangement uses TRBV5-4 and TRBJ2-1; D remains unclear. Sample: naive CD4+ T cells sorted from blood. Subset specified: CD45RA+ positively selected. In DNA form, the CDR3 reads TGTGCCAGCAGCTTGGACGGAAGATCCTACAATGAGCAGTTCTTC. Translated, it gives CASSLDGRSYNEQFF.